The table lists the clone carrying this T cell receptor beta chain with a count of one. Antigen: not known. The sample originates from a study of shared clonotypes between healthy human individuals. Overall study findings and caveats: Donor scarcity curtailed the genetic and exposure-history diversity represented herein. Generation probability values for non-shared clonotypes were lower than those for clonotypes shared by all four donors. The naive CD4 repertoires of four donors were compared, and roughly 5.1% of clonotypes were shared.

Splitting of CD4+ cells produced CD45RA+ naive and CD45RA-negative memory subsets. TCRdb's copy holds only in-frame clones and misses some; the assay was immunoSEQ multiplex PCR. Of 2 million to 2.5 million clones listed, just under 95% are singletons. V was shortened by 4 bases and J by 1 base, with 13 bases between the two germline ends. This CDR3 has 15 amino acids. CDR1 and CDR2 (germline): LNHDA, SQIVND (reference sequence). The sequence was collected from a man aged 18 to 35 in good health. Some clones in this sample may be carry-over from other donors' samples. The specimen sequenced was naive CD4+ T cells from PBMCs. Documented subset: CD45RA+ positively selected. The rearrangement uses TRBV19 and TRBJ1-2, with no clear D. CDR3: CASSRSTTHNYGYTF. Here the CDR3 DNA reads TGTGCCAGTAGTAGGTCCACAACTCATAACTATGGCTACACCTTC.